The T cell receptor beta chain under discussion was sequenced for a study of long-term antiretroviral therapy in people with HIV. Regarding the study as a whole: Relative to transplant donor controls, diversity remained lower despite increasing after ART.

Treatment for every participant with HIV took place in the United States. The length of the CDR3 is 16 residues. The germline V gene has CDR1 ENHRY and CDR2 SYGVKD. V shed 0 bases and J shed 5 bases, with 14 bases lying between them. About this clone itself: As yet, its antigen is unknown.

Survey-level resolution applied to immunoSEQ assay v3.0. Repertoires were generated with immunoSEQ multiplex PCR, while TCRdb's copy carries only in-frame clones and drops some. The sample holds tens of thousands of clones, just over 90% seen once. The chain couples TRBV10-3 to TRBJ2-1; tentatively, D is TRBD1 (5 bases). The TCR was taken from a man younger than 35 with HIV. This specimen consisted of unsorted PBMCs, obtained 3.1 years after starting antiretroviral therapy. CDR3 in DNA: TGTGCCATCAGTGAGTCGACAGCCAGCCGACACAATGAGCAGTTCTTC. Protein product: CAISESTASRHNEQFF.